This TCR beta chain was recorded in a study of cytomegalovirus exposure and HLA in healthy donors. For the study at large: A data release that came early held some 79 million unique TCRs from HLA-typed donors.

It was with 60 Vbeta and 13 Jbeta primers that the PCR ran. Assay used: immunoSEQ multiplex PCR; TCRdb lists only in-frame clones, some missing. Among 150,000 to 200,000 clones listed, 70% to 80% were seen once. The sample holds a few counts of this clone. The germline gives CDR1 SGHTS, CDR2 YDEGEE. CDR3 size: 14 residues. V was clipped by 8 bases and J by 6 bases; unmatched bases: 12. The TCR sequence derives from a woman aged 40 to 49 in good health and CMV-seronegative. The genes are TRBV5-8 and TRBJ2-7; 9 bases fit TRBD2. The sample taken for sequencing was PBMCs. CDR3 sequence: CASAPLGTSFEQYF. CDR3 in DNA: TGTGCCAGTGCCCCCCTCGGGACTAGCTTCGAGCAGTACTTC.